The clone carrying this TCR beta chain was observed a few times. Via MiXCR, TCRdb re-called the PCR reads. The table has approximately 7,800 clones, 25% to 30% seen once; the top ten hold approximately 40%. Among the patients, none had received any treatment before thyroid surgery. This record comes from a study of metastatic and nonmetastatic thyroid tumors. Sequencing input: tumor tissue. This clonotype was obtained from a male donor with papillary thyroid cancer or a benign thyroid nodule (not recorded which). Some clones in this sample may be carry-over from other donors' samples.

The CDR3 bases are TGTGCCAGCAGTTACTCGCCGTACACTGAAGCTTTCTTT. Protein: CASSYSPYTEAFF. The rearrangement joins TRBV6-5 to TRBJ1-1; no reliable D call. CDR1 is MNHEY and CDR2 is SVGAGI in the germline V gene. V was shortened by 0 bases and J by 3 bases, with 5 bases between the two germline ends. The CDR3 has 13 amino acids.